The clone carrying this TCR beta chain was counted only a few times. This record comes from a study of blood T cell repertoires in COVID-19. Study summary: Sites across the United States, Italy and Spain contributed samples from acute and convalescent COVID-19. PBMCs, B-cell-depleted T cells, or T cells provided the cDNA or gDNA that made up the material.

The germline gives CDR1 SNHLY, CDR2 FYNNEI. V trimming: 2 bases; J trimming: 6 bases; junction bases outside the gene matches: 5. This CDR3 comprises 15 residues. Source study methods: By means of reference gene primer amplification, nucleated cell counts were estimated. Repertoires were generated with immunoSEQ multiplex PCR, while TCRdb's copy carries only in-frame clones and drops some. D and trimming come from the DNA, and the V and J calls and clone size come from that table. The table lists 200,000 to 250,000 clones, over 75% of them singletons. The source material was peripheral blood. This chain connects TRBV2 to TRBJ1-4; 8 bases match TRBD1. This receptor was identified in a man aged 25 to 40 who had recovered from COVID-19. The CDR3 is CASSEQGQAYEKLFF. DNA of the CDR3: TGTGCCAGCAGTGAACAGGGACAGGCCTATGAAAAACTGTTTTTT.